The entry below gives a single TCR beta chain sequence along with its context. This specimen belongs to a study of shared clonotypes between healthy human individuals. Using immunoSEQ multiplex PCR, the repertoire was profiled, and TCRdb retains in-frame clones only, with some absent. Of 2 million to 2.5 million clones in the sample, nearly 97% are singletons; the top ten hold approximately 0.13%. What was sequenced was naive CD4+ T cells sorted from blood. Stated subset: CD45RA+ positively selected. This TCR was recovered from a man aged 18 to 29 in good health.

CDR3 bases: TGTGCCAGCAGCTCCGGGTGGGGGGCGCAGGCTTTCTTT. This sequence encodes CASSSGWGAQAFF. The chain employs TRBV7-2 and TRBJ1-1, with TRBD1 as a possible D gene (6 bases). Germline CDR1 is SGHTA and CDR2 is FQGNSA. The CDR3 extends over 13 amino acids. V was shortened by 4 bases and J by 11 bases, with 17 bases between the two germline ends.